This TCR beta chain emerged from a study of T cell changes during pregnancy in multiple sclerosis. CDR1 and CDR2 (germline): LNHDA, SQIVND (reference sequence). Trimming cost V 5 bases and J 5 bases, with 15 bases left between them. The CDR3 length is 14 residues. Clones were read by immunoSEQ multiplex PCR, and TCRdb kept only the in-frame ones, dropping some. The sample includes 45,000 to 60,000 clones, just over 90% of them seen just once. The input for sequencing was peripheral blood, taken in the second trimester of pregnancy. The TCR was taken from a female donor with multiple sclerosis, enrolled in a pregnancy study. This rearrangement joins TRBV19 to TRBJ1-1; D not certain. The CDR3 sequence is CASSSRPAGTEAFF. The CDR3 region has the DNA TGTGCCAGTAGTTCCAGGCCCGCGGGGACTGAAGCTTTCTTT.